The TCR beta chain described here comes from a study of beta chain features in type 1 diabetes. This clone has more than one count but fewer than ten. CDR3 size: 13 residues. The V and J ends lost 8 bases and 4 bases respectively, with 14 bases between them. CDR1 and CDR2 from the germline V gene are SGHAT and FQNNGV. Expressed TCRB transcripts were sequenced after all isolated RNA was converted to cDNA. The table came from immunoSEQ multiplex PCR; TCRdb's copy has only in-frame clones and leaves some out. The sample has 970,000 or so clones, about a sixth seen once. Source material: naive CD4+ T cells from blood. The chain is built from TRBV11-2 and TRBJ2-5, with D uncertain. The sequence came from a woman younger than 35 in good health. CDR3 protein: CASRTTVGETQYF. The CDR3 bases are TGTGCCAGCCGGACCACGGTAGGAGAGACCCAGTACTTC.